These T cell receptor beta chains were read from a single sample in a study of blood T cell repertoires in COVID-19. The protocol was immunoSEQ multiplex PCR, while the TCRdb copy is restricted to in-frame clones and leaves out a portion. The sample records about 150,000 clones, 75% to 95% being singletons. The source material was peripheral blood. Receptor source: a man in his forties or fifties with acute or convalescent COVID-19. Both conserved end residues are part of each CDR3. The order of the fields is V gene, clone size, D gene, J gene, CDR3 DNA, CDR3 protein. A D gene is named only where the DNA matches it firmly. Some rows have no size entry. The others give once, few or many, or a class for an expanded clone.

>TRBV4-2|-|TRBD2|TRBJ2-3
TGTGCCAGCAGCCAACGACTAGCGGAAGTCACAGATACGCAGTATTTT
CASSQRLAEVTDTQYF
>TRBV7-2|-|-|TRBJ1-4
TGTGCCAGCAGAGCGACGCCAACTAATGAAAAACTGTTTTTT
CASRATPTNEKLFF
>TRBV6-5|-|TRBD1|TRBJ1-1
TGTGCCAGCAGTACCTGGACAGGGGACACTGAAGCTTTCTTT
CASSTWTGDTEAFF
>TRBV6-6|-|TRBD1|TRBJ1-2
TGTGCCAGCAGTCAGGAGGGGACAGGACGGTTTTACGACTATGGCTACACCTTC
CASSQEGTGRFYDYGYTF
>TRBV2|-|-|TRBJ1-5
TGTGCCAGCAGTGATACACGGACTCTGCCCCAGCATTTT
CASSDTRTLPQHF
>TRBV5-6|once|-|TRBJ2-3
TGTGCCAGCAGCTCTAAAGGTGTCAACTACCCTAGCACAGATACGCAGTATTTT
CASSSKGVNYPSTDTQYF
>TRBV7-2|once|TRBD1|TRBJ2-7
TGTGCCAGCAGCTTGGACAGGGGAAACACCTACGAGCAGTACTTC
CASSLDRGNTYEQYF
>TRBV28|once|-|TRBJ2-1
TGTGCCAGCAGTTTTCTATACTCTTACAATGAGCAGTTCTTC
CASSFLYSYNEQFF
>TRBV29-1|-|TRBD2|TRBJ2-5
TGCAGCGTTGACGGGACTAGCTTGAGGGAGACCCAGTACTTC
CSVDGTSLRETQYF
>TRBV3-1/TRBV3-2|-|-|TRBJ1-2
TGTGCCAGCAGCCATGCAGGGGACTATGGCTACACCTTC
CASSHAGDYGYTF
>TRBV18|-|TRBD1|TRBJ1-2
TGTGCCAGCTCAGCGTCCCGGGACAGGGACGGCTACACCTTC
CASSASRDRDGYTF
>TRBV4-3|-|TRBD2|TRBJ2-1
TGCGCCAGCAGCCAAGCTTGGGCTAGCGGGGGGTCCTACAATGAGCAGTTCTTC
CASSQAWASGGSYNEQFF
>TRBV28|-|TRBD2|TRBJ2-1
TGTGCCAGCGTAGCGGGGGGCTACAATGAGCAGTTCTTC
CASVAGGYNEQFF
>TRBV6-5|-|-|TRBJ1-1
TGTGCCAGCAGTACCCTCCGACAGACTGAAGCTTTCTTT
CASSTLRQTEAFF
>TRBV28|-|-|TRBJ1-4
TGTGCCAGCAGTATCCCGGTCGGGGTACTGTTTTTT
CASSIPVGVLFF
>TRBV27|-|-|TRBJ1-2
TGTGCCAGCAGTTCTCTTTCACCGGGCTATGGCTACACCTTC
CASSSLSPGYGYTF
>TRBV12-1|-|-|TRBJ1-2
TGTGCCAGCAGCTTTAAACGAGACAGGGTCCCTAACTATGGCTACACCTTC
CASSFKRDRVPNYGYTF
>TRBV7-6|-|-|TRBJ1-5
TGTGCCAGCAGCCCTACAGGGAGGGCACGCAATCAGCCCCAGCATTTT
CASSPTGRARNQPQHF
>TRBV6-2/TRBV6-3|-|-|TRBJ2-1
TGTGCCAGCAGTTATTCGGGGTACAATGAGCAGTTCTTC
CASSYSGYNEQFF
>TRBV29-1|-|TRBD2|TRBJ2-3
TGCAGCGTTGGCCTAGCGGCTAGCACAGATACGCAGTATTTT
CSVGLAASTDTQYF
>TRBV6-5|-|-|TRBJ1-2
TGTGCCAGCAGCCAGGCTCCTAACTATGGCTACACCTTC
CASSQAPNYGYTF
>TRBV13|-|TRBD2|TRBJ2-3
TGTGCCAGCAGCTCAAAACGACTAGCAGCAGATACGCAGTATTTT
CASSSKRLAADTQYF
>TRBV5-4|-|-|TRBJ1-1
TGTGCCAGCAGCTTGAACCGTCAGGGCCACACTGAAGCTTTCTTT
CASSLNRQGHTEAFF
>TRBV7-2|-|-|TRBJ2-2
TGTGCCAGCAGCTATCAGTTGAACACCGGGGAGCTGTTTTTT
CASSYQLNTGELFF
>TRBV6-2/TRBV6-3|-|TRBD2|TRBJ2-7
TGTGCCAGCAGTAGACTAGCGGGAGGCTACGAGCAGTACTTC
CASSRLAGGYEQYF
>TRBV11-2|-|-|TRBJ1-4
TGTGCCAGCAGCGGCGATATAGGGGCAACTAATGAAAAACTGTTTTTT
CASSGDIGATNEKLFF
>TRBV28|-|-|TRBJ1-1
TGTGCCAGCAAGGAGGGCGATCACACTGAAGCTTTCTTT
CASKEGDHTEAFF
>TRBV30|-|TRBD1|TRBJ1-6
TGTGCCTGGAGTGCAGACAGGGGGCCTCGGGGAGATTCACCCCTCCACTTT
CAWSADRGPRGDSPLHF
>TRBV27|-|-|TRBJ2-5
TGTGCCAGCTCCGGGACAACCCAAGAGACCCAGTACTTC
CASSGTTQETQYF
>TRBV7-2|-|-|TRBJ1-6
TGTGCCAGCAGCTTAGGCGGGGGCTCCTATAATTCACCCCTCCACTTT
CASSLGGGSYNSPLHF
>TRBV27|-|TRBD2|TRBJ2-2
TGTGCCAGCATGGCGGCCGGGACTAGCGGGAGGTTGTACACCGGGGAGCTGTTTTTT
CASMAAGTSGRLYTGELFF
>TRBV19|-|TRBD1|TRBJ1-1
TGTGCCAGTAGTATAGTGACAGGGGCCACTGAAGCTTTCTTT
CASSIVTGATEAFF
>TRBV19|-|TRBD1|TRBJ2-2
TGTGCCAGTAGTGTGGTGACAGGGAGCACCGGGGAGCTGTTTTTT
CASSVVTGSTGELFF
>TRBV7-9|-|TRBD1|TRBJ2-1
TGTGCCAGCAGCTTAGGTCCCCGGGACAGGGGTTACAATGAGCAGTTCTTC
CASSLGPRDRGYNEQFF
>TRBV5-1|-|-|TRBJ1-1
TGCGCCAGCAGGCTACAAGGCCAGGCTGGGACTGAAGCTTTCTTT
CASRLQGQAGTEAFF
>TRBV6-5|-|-|TRBJ2-2
TGTGCCAGCAGATCCGGGACACGTAACACCGGGGAGCTGTTTTTT
CASRSGTRNTGELFF
>TRBV6-5|-|-|TRBJ2-1
TGTGCCAGCAATACCCGGGTAAGCCACGATGAGCAGTTCTTC
CASNTRVSHDEQFF
>TRBV13|-|TRBD2|TRBJ2-2
TGTGCCAGCAGCTTAGGAACGATGGGACTACCCGACGGGGCCGGGGAGCTGTTTTTT
CASSLGTMGLPDGAGELFF
>TRBV4-3|few|TRBD1|TRBJ1-1
TGCGCCAGCCGTTGGGGACAGATGGGAAGCACTGAAGCTTTCTTT
CASRWGQMGSTEAFF
>TRBV13|-|TRBD2|TRBJ2-5
TGTGCCAGCAGCCAACTAGCGGGGGGGCAAGAGACCCAGTACTTC
CASSQLAGGQETQYF
>TRBV2|-|-|TRBJ1-1
TGTGCCAGCAGTGACCAGGGGACAATGAACACTGAAGCTTTCTTT
CASSDQGTMNTEAFF
>TRBV19|-|-|TRBJ2-2
TGTGCCAGTAGTATAGATAGGATGACTTACACCGGGGAGCTGTTTTTT
CASSIDRMTYTGELFF
>TRBV28|-|-|TRBJ2-3
TGTGCCAGCAGTCCCGGCGGGGAAGGCACAGATACGCAGTATTTT
CASSPGGEGTDTQYF
>TRBV5-4|-|TRBD2|TRBJ2-4
TGTGCCAGCAGCACAGGACTAGCTGTTGACAAAAACATTCAGTACTTC
CASSTGLAVDKNIQYF
>TRBV9|once|-|TRBJ2-5
TGTGCCAGCAGCGGCGCGGGGCGCCTCCAAGAGACCCAGTACTTC
CASSGAGRLQETQYF
>TRBV28|-|-|TRBJ1-3
TGTGCCAGCAGTTTCCGGGTTTCTGGAAACACCATATATTTT
CASSFRVSGNTIYF